Sequencing of this T cell receptor beta chain was carried out in a study of CD4 and CD8 cells across lung adenocarcinoma regions. TCRdb re-called the PCR reads with MiXCR, one entry per CDR3 protein. This sample carries approximately 19,000 distinct CDR3 sequences, roughly half of them seen once, and the ten largest clones take under 35%. This CDR3 has 14 residues. V gave up 5 bases and J gave up 5 bases, with 12 bases separating them. From germline, CDR1 is SGHTA and CDR2 FQGNSA. Localized lung adenocarcinoma, a non-small cell lung cancer, affected the donors. This receptor was identified in a female donor with lung adenocarcinoma. The CD4 and CD8 labels of this study may be unreliable. The chain joins TRBV7-2 to TRBJ2-2; D is tentatively TRBD1 or TRBD2 (6 bases each). Sequenced: CD8+ T cells from the center of a lung tumor. CDR3 sequence reads: CASSTRGGTGELFF. The CDR3 DNA reads TGTGCCAGCAGCACCAGGGGAGGAACCGGGGAGCTGTTTTTT.